This T cell receptor (beta chain) is from a study of molecular identifiers for immune sequencing clone quantification. Study in general: In replicates, RNA from around 20,000 or 100,000 naive CD8 cells was divided five ways and four parts were sequenced.

Findings and limits, study-wide: Investigators reportedly could detect spiked Jurkat TCR RNA from one cell among around 930,000 naive cells. Clones above 20 RNA copies contained over 98% of effector molecules and under 1% of naive molecules. A shared barcode on identical TCR molecules could lead to underestimated sizes for highly expanded clones.

Turning to this clonotype: Its antigen is still unknown.

TCRdb reprocessed the PCR reads via MiXCR and lists one record per CDR3 protein. The data hold about 630,000 distinct CDR3 sequences, with over 25% observed a single time. CDR3 length: 14 residues. From germline, CDR1 is SGHAT and CDR2 FQNNGV. V lost 1 base and J lost 4, with 9 bases in between. The TCR originated in a human donor in good health. Some libraries in this study had Jurkat cell RNA spiked in. The chain is built from TRBV11-2 and TRBJ2-3; D is unresolved. Sequencing input: naive CD8+ T cells from blood, with Jurkat cell RNA spiked in. The subset denotes: FACS-sorted CD8+CD4-CCR7+CD45RA+ naive T cells. The CDR3 DNA reads as TGTGCCAGCAGCTTAGCGTCAGTTGCAGATACGCAGTATTTT. Translation: CASSLASVADTQYF.